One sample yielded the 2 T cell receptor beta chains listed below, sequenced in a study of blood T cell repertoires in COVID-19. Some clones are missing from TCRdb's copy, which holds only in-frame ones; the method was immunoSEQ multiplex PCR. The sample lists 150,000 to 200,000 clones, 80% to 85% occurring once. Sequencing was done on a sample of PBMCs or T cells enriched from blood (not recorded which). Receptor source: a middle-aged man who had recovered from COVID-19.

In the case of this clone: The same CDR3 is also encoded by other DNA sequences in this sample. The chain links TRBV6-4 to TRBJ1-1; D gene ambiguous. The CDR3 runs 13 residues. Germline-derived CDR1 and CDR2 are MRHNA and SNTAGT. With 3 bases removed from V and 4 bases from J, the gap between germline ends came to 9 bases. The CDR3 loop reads CASSEGRGTEAFF. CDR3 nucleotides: TGTGCCAGCAGTGAAGGAAGAGGCACTGAAGCTTTCTTT.

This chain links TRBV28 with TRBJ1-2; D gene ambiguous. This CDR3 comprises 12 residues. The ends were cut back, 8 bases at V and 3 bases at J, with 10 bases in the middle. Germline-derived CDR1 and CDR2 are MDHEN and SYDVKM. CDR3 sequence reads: CASGRAHYGYTF. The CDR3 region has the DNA TGTGCCAGCGGGAGGGCTCACTATGGCTACACCTTC.